A selection of T cell receptor beta chains follows, all from one sample in a study of blood T cell repertoires in COVID-19. Data came from immunoSEQ multiplex PCR; TCRdb stores just in-frame clones and leaves some out. The table shows roughly 250,000 clones, with around 90% occurring only once. The material sequenced was PBMCs or T cells enriched from blood (not recorded which). The receptor source for this set is a woman aged 45 to 65 who had recovered from COVID-19. CDR3s include the opening cysteine and the closing phenylalanine or tryptophan. A D gene is named only where the DNA matches it firmly. Some rows mark clone size as missing; the rest say once, few, many or name a class of expanded clone.

j_gene | len | abundance | d_gene | v_gene | CDR3aa | CDR3nt
TRBJ1-3 | 16 | - | - | TRBV7-2 | CASSPALGTRTNTIYF | TGTGCCAGCAGCCCTGCTCTGGGGACTCGTACGAACACCATATATTTT
TRBJ1-2 | 14 | - | - | TRBV9 | CASSRLTGQDGYTF | TGTGCCAGCAGCCGACTTACAGGGCAAGATGGCTACACCTTC
TRBJ1-5 | 16 | once | - | TRBV6-1 | CASSAERHPSNQPQHF | TGTGCCAGCAGTGCGGAAAGACACCCCTCCAATCAGCCCCAGCATTTT
TRBJ1-6 | 14 | - | - | TRBV6-2/TRBV6-3 | CASSYGQGGSPLHF | TGTGCCAGCAGTTACGGCCAGGGCGGATCACCCCTCCACTTT
TRBJ1-2 | 13 | - | TRBD1 | TRBV6-6 | CASSWGQTYGYTF | TGTGCCAGCAGTTGGGGACAGACCTATGGCTACACCTTC
TRBJ2-5 | 15 | - | TRBD2 | TRBV9 | CASSVTSGRGETQYF | TGTGCCAGCAGCGTCACTAGCGGGAGAGGGGAGACCCAGTACTTC
TRBJ2-1 | 15 | - | TRBD1 | TRBV6-1 | CASSEAQGAYNEQFF | TGTGCCAGCAGTGAAGCGCAGGGGGCCTACAATGAGCAGTTCTTC
TRBJ1-2 | 18 | - | TRBD1 | TRBV18 | CASSPLTGTGGIGYGYTF | TGTGCCAGCTCCCCCCTTACCGGGACAGGGGGTATCGGCTATGGCTACACCTTC
TRBJ1-5 | 12 | - | - | TRBV28 | CASIGGEQPQHF | TGTGCCAGCATCGGGGGGGAACAGCCCCAGCATTTT
TRBJ1-4 | 16 | - | TRBD1 | TRBV6-2/TRBV6-3 | CASSYTGAPTNEKLFF | TGTGCCAGCAGTTATACAGGGGCTCCAACTAATGAAAAACTGTTTTTT
TRBJ1-5 | 13 | - | - | TRBV19 | CALGGAGNQPQHF | TGTGCACTTGGAGGGGCTGGTAATCAGCCCCAGCATTTT
TRBJ1-2 | 15 | - | TRBD1 | TRBV12-5 | CASGQSWTGTYGYTF | TGTGCTAGTGGCCAATCGTGGACAGGGACCTATGGCTACACCTTC
TRBJ2-1 | 19 | - | TRBD2 | TRBV7-9 | CASSSLLVLSSGSYNEQFF | TGTGCCAGCAGCTCTCTTTTGGTATTGTCTAGCGGATCCTACAATGAGCAGTTCTTC
TRBJ1-2 | 14 | - | - | TRBV5-1 | CASSLGPGNYGYTF | TGCGCCAGCAGCTTGGGTCCCGGGAACTATGGCTACACCTTC
TRBJ2-3 | 15 | - | TRBD2 | TRBV11-3 | CASSRRAGVDDTQYF | TGTGCCAGCAGCCGGCGGGCGGGAGTGGATGATACGCAGTATTTT
TRBJ2-7 | 15 | - | TRBD1 | TRBV7-6 | CASSLGQGLRGEQYF | TGTGCCAGCAGCTTAGGACAGGGGCTAAGGGGGGAGCAGTACTTC
TRBJ2-2 | 17 | - | TRBD2 | TRBV2 | CASSALAGGANTGELFF | TGTGCCAGCAGTGCGTTAGCGGGAGGGGCGAACACCGGGGAGCTGTTTTTT
TRBJ2-1 | 15 | - | - | TRBV4-1 | CASSPLHRSYNEQFF | TGCGCCAGCAGCCCATTACATCGCTCCTACAATGAGCAGTTCTTC
TRBJ2-3 | 17 | - | TRBD1 | TRBV19 | CASSIALVQGAGDTQYF | TGTGCCAGTAGTATAGCGCTGGTTCAGGGGGCAGGAGATACGCAGTATTTT
TRBJ2-1 | 14 | few | - | TRBV7-9 | CASSLDSNNNEQFF | TGTGCCAGCAGCTTAGACTCTAATAACAATGAGCAGTTCTTC
TRBJ2-1 | 14 | - | - | TRBV5-1 | CASSLSLAGDEQFF | TGCGCCAGCAGCTTGTCCTTAGCCGGGGATGAGCAGTTCTTC
TRBJ2-7 | 12 | - | - | TRBV7-9 | CASSLDRQEQYF | TGTGCCAGCAGCTTAGACCGCCAGGAGCAGTACTTC
TRBJ1-5 | 14 | - | - | TRBV6-5 | CASLTGYSNQPQHF | TGTGCCAGCCTGACGGGATATAGCAATCAGCCCCAGCATTTT
TRBJ1-1 | 13 | - | TRBD1 | TRBV30 | CAWSRDRNTEAFF | TGTGCCTGGTCTAGGGACAGGAACACTGAAGCTTTCTTT
TRBJ2-7 | 15 | - | - | TRBV6-5 | CASRDSQGRYVEQYF | TGTGCCAGCAGAGACTCTCAGGGGCGATATGTCGAGCAGTACTTC
TRBJ2-6 | 17 | - | - | TRBV11-2 | CASSLWGRISGANVLTF | TGTGCCAGCAGCTTGTGGGGGCGCATATCCGGGGCCAACGTCCTGACTTTC
TRBJ2-7 | 14 | - | - | TRBV4-1 | CASSSLGGAYEQYF | TGCGCCAGCAGCTCCCTCGGCGGGGCCTACGAGCAGTACTTC
TRBJ1-2 | 15 | - | TRBD1 | TRBV7-2 | CASSPFRTGVNGYTF | TGTGCCAGCAGCCCATTCCGGACAGGGGTAAATGGCTACACCTTC
TRBJ2-7 | 16 | - | TRBD2 | TRBV6-2/TRBV6-3 | CASSYRLAGDPYEQYF | TGTGCCAGCAGTTACAGGTTGGCGGGAGATCCCTACGAGCAGTACTTC
TRBJ2-1 | 14 | - | - | TRBV5-1 | CASSLVQLYNEQFF | TGCGCCAGCAGCTTAGTACAGCTATACAATGAGCAGTTCTTC
TRBJ2-5 | 16 | - | TRBD2 | TRBV5-6 | CASSAGTRRSAETQYF | TGTGCCAGCTCGGCAGGGACTAGAAGATCAGCAGAGACCCAGTACTTC
TRBJ2-1 | 15 | - | TRBD2 | TRBV27 | CASSLSGTSYNEQFF | TGTGCCAGCAGCCTTAGCGGGACTTCCTACAATGAGCAGTTCTTC
TRBJ2-3 | 13 | - | - | TRBV2 | CASKGDTADTQYF | TGTGCCAGCAAGGGGGATACGGCAGATACGCAGTATTTT